The rows below give T cell receptor beta chains drawn from one sample of a study of T cell clones after liver transplantation. The protocol was immunoSEQ multiplex PCR, while the TCRdb copy is restricted to in-frame clones and leaves out a portion. The data contain 75,000 to 95,000 clones, over 80% of them singletons. This sample comprised CD4+ T cells from blood, obtained at the 22-month timepoint. All receptors derive from a human patient who received a liver transplant. Some T cells may possibly be graft donor cells. The conserved cysteine and the conserved F or W are not part of the CDR3 here. Size tells how often a clone was seen (once, few, many) or the class of an expanded clone, and some rows leave it out.

V,size,J,CDR3
TRBV15,-,TRBJ1-1,ATSGDMNTEAF
TRBV23-1,-,TRBJ2-7,ASSQSPDRSGDEQY
TRBV7-2,-,TRBJ2-7,ASSFTGSSYEQY
TRBV6-5,once,TRBJ2-1,ASSRASYSYNEQF
TRBV28,-,TRBJ2-1,ASSAPGGWLAGEREQF
TRBV2,-,TRBJ1-6,ASSDGPHNSPLH
TRBV19,few,TRBJ1-5,ASSPQISNQPQH
TRBV7-2,-,TRBJ2-3,ASSQPLSRDTQY
TRBV7-2,-,TRBJ2-2,ASSLGPEATVTGELF
TRBV7-2,-,TRBJ1-5,ASSLWPGQPQH
TRBV9,-,TRBJ2-7,ASSRFNGYEQY
TRBV5-1,-,TRBJ2-2,ASSFAGQNTGELF
TRBV5-1,-,TRBJ2-1,ASSLDGSGGEQF
TRBV18,-,TRBJ2-7,ASSPAGQLSSYEQY
TRBV7-3,medium-sized,TRBJ2-6,ASSPGHSGANVLT
TRBV9,-,TRBJ2-7,ASSVGGGQGVYEQY
TRBV4-2,-,TRBJ1-5,ASSQEVVAGYSNQPQH
TRBV7-2,-,TRBJ1-2,ASSLGQGGNYGYT
TRBV7-2,-,TRBJ1-5,ASSLVGGSNQPQH
TRBV19,-,TRBJ1-5,ASSIGHRGNQPQH
TRBV6-5,-,TRBJ1-2,ASSSDRPNYGYT
TRBV7-8,-,TRBJ1-5,ASSLVGNQPQH
TRBV28,-,TRBJ2-1,ASSTYSGSLYNEQF
TRBV2,-,TRBJ2-1,ASTQDASYNEQF
TRBV11-2,-,TRBJ1-3,ASSFSRAGNTIY
TRBV5-1,-,TRBJ1-1,ASSAGTGAGEAF
TRBV6-1,-,TRBJ2-7,ASSRDRGLYEQY
TRBV4-3,once,TRBJ2-3,ASSQGFTDTQY